A selection of T cell receptor beta chains follows, all from one sample in a study of blood T cell repertoires in COVID-19. Method: immunoSEQ multiplex PCR; TCRdb's copy keeps in-frame clones and lacks some. The table lists around 250,000 clones, 83% of them singletons. The sequenced material came from peripheral blood. Receptors originate from a man aged 80 or over with acute or convalescent COVID-19. The CDR3 runs from the conserved cysteine through the conserved F or W. A D gene is named only where the DNA matches it firmly. A clone size is listed for some rows: how often the clone was seen (once, few, many), or a class if it is expanded.

d_call: .; clone_size: once; v_call: TRBV21-1; j_call: TRBJ1-4; cdr3_nt: TGTGCCAGCATCATCAAAACGGGTAAACTGTTTTTT; cdr3_aa: CASIIKTGKLFF
d_call: .; clone_size: .; v_call: TRBV2; j_call: TRBJ1-2; cdr3_nt: TGTGCCAGCAGTGGGGATCCGGGGGTGATGGTCGGAGGCTACACCTTC; cdr3_aa: CASSGDPGVMVGGYTF
d_call: TRBD2; clone_size: .; v_call: TRBV5-1; j_call: TRBJ2-7; cdr3_nt: TGCGCCAGCAGCTTTGGGACTAGCGTCTTGGGGGACGAGCAGTACTTC; cdr3_aa: CASSFGTSVLGDEQYF
d_call: .; clone_size: .; v_call: TRBV6-5; j_call: TRBJ2-7; cdr3_nt: TGTGCCAGCAGGGAGGGATCCTACGAGCAGTACTTC; cdr3_aa: CASREGSYEQYF
d_call: TRBD2; clone_size: .; v_call: TRBV28; j_call: TRBJ2-1; cdr3_nt: TGTGCCAGCAGTTCACTAGCGGGGGGATCCTCCTACAATGAGCAGTTCTTC; cdr3_aa: CASSSLAGGSSYNEQFF
d_call: .; clone_size: .; v_call: TRBV3-1/TRBV3-2; j_call: TRBJ1-2; cdr3_nt: TGTGCCAGCAGCCAAGTACTTACAGGCTATGGCTACACCTTC; cdr3_aa: CASSQVLTGYGYTF
d_call: TRBD2; clone_size: .; v_call: TRBV6-5; j_call: TRBJ2-7; cdr3_nt: TGTGCCAGCAGTTATAACGGGGGGTACTACGAGCAGTACTTC; cdr3_aa: CASSYNGGYYEQYF
d_call: TRBD1; clone_size: .; v_call: TRBV29-1; j_call: TRBJ1-1; cdr3_nt: TGCAGCGGTACACAGGGGGTGGGCACTGAAGCTTTCTTT; cdr3_aa: CSGTQGVGTEAFF
d_call: .; clone_size: .; v_call: TRBV4-1; j_call: TRBJ1-3; cdr3_nt: TGCGCCAGCAGCCAAGAAGGGGCGGACACCCAACGTCTTGGAAACACCATATATTTT; cdr3_aa: CASSQEGADTQRLGNTIYF
d_call: .; clone_size: .; v_call: TRBV28; j_call: TRBJ1-6; cdr3_nt: TGTGCCAGCAGTTCCCCCGGACAGAGCCTTAATTCACCCCTCCACTTT; cdr3_aa: CASSSPGQSLNSPLHF
d_call: TRBD1; clone_size: .; v_call: TRBV19; j_call: TRBJ1-2; cdr3_nt: TGTGCCAGCCAGACAGGGAACTATGGCTACACCTTC; cdr3_aa: CASQTGNYGYTF
d_call: .; clone_size: .; v_call: TRBV6-5; j_call: TRBJ1-5; cdr3_nt: TGTGCCAGCAGTCTAGACAGGCCCCAGCCCCAGCATTTT; cdr3_aa: CASSLDRPQPQHF
d_call: TRBD2; clone_size: .; v_call: TRBV7-2; j_call: TRBJ2-5; cdr3_nt: TGTGCCAGCAGCTTAGCCCTAGCGGGGGGCGGTGGGGCCCAGTACTTC; cdr3_aa: CASSLALAGGGGAQYF
d_call: TRBD1; clone_size: .; v_call: TRBV7-6; j_call: TRBJ1-3; cdr3_nt: TGTGCCAGCAGCTTAGGGACAGGCGGGGGAAACACCATATATTTT; cdr3_aa: CASSLGTGGGNTIYF
d_call: .; clone_size: few; v_call: TRBV2; j_call: TRBJ1-6; cdr3_nt: TGTGCCAGCAGTGATGAAGCGGATTCACCCCTCCACTTT; cdr3_aa: CASSDEADSPLHF
d_call: TRBD2; clone_size: many; v_call: TRBV18; j_call: TRBJ2-1; cdr3_nt: TGTGCCAGCTCACCCGGCGGGGGGGCCTCCAATGAGCAGTTCTTC; cdr3_aa: CASSPGGGASNEQFF
d_call: TRBD2; clone_size: .; v_call: TRBV28; j_call: TRBJ2-5; cdr3_nt: TGTGCCAGCAGCCGCTGGGCTAGCGGGAGGGAGACCCAGTACTTC; cdr3_aa: CASSRWASGRETQYF
d_call: .; clone_size: .; v_call: TRBV24-1; j_call: TRBJ2-5; cdr3_nt: TGTGCCACCAGTGACGGGAGTCAAGAGACCCAGTACTTC; cdr3_aa: CATSDGSQETQYF
d_call: .; clone_size: .; v_call: TRBV18; j_call: TRBJ1-1; cdr3_nt: TGTGCCAGCTCACCACTTAACGGGCAGGACGGGGGTGAAGCTTTCTTT; cdr3_aa: CASSPLNGQDGGEAFF
d_call: .; clone_size: .; v_call: TRBV3-1/TRBV3-2; j_call: TRBJ1-1; cdr3_nt: TGTGCCAGCAGAGGTGCGGGAACTGAAGCTTTCTTT; cdr3_aa: CASRGAGTEAFF
d_call: .; clone_size: .; v_call: TRBV28; j_call: TRBJ1-5; cdr3_nt: TGTGCCACCGGATTCCGGGACACCGAAAATCAGCCCCAGCATTTT; cdr3_aa: CATGFRDTENQPQHF
d_call: .; clone_size: .; v_call: TRBV11-2; j_call: TRBJ2-7; cdr3_nt: TGTGCCAGCAGCTTACCTCAGAAGCGGGCACTTGAGCAGTACTTC; cdr3_aa: CASSLPQKRALEQYF
d_call: .; clone_size: .; v_call: TRBV10-3; j_call: TRBJ1-1; cdr3_nt: TGTGCCATCCGCGGACAGAGTGTTGGTGAAGCTTTCTTT; cdr3_aa: CAIRGQSVGEAFF
d_call: TRBD1; clone_size: .; v_call: TRBV2; j_call: TRBJ2-3; cdr3_nt: TGTGCCAGCTCCGGAGACAGGGGGCCAGATACGCAGTATTTT; cdr3_aa: CASSGDRGPDTQYF
d_call: TRBD1; clone_size: .; v_call: TRBV5-5; j_call: TRBJ2-5; cdr3_nt: TGTGCCAGCAGTCTCCTCCGACCGCGGGACAGGGGCGTTCAGACCCAGTACTTC; cdr3_aa: CASSLLRPRDRGVQTQYF
d_call: TRBD1; clone_size: .; v_call: TRBV5-1; j_call: TRBJ2-7; cdr3_nt: TGCGCCAGCAGCTTGTGGGGGACAGGGGAAATCTACGAGCAGTACTTC; cdr3_aa: CASSLWGTGEIYEQYF
d_call: .; clone_size: .; v_call: TRBV20-1; j_call: TRBJ2-7; cdr3_nt: TGCAGTGCTAGTGGGACTTATTACAACTACGAGCAGTACTTC; cdr3_aa: CSASGTYYNYEQYF
d_call: .; clone_size: .; v_call: TRBV6-1; j_call: TRBJ2-7; cdr3_nt: TGTGCCAGCAGTGAAACTATTTCCCTCTACGAGCAGTACTTC; cdr3_aa: CASSETISLYEQYF
d_call: .; clone_size: .; v_call: TRBV19; j_call: TRBJ1-3; cdr3_nt: TGTGCCAGTAGCCTACCCTCTGGAAACACCATATATTTT; cdr3_aa: CASSLPSGNTIYF
d_call: .; clone_size: .; v_call: TRBV4-1; j_call: TRBJ2-3; cdr3_nt: TGCGCCAGCAGCCAAGGTGGGGGCGGATTCACAGATACGCAGTATTTT; cdr3_aa: CASSQGGGGFTDTQYF
d_call: TRBD1; clone_size: once; v_call: TRBV5-1; j_call: TRBJ1-6; cdr3_nt: TGCGCCAGCAGCTCGAAGGGGACAGCGAATTCACCCCTCCACTTT; cdr3_aa: CASSSKGTANSPLHF
d_call: TRBD1; clone_size: .; v_call: TRBV6-5; j_call: TRBJ1-2; cdr3_nt: TGTGCGGGACAGGGGGGATTCCATGGCTACACCTTC; cdr3_aa: CAGQGGFHGYTF
d_call: TRBD2; clone_size: .; v_call: TRBV5-1; j_call: TRBJ2-1; cdr3_nt: TGCGCCAGCAGCTCCATGCAAACTAGCGGGATCAACAATGAGCAGTTCTTC; cdr3_aa: CASSSMQTSGINNEQFF
d_call: .; clone_size: once; v_call: TRBV27; j_call: TRBJ2-7; cdr3_nt: TGTGCCAGCAGTTCACCGCTAAGCTCCTACGAGCAGTACTTC; cdr3_aa: CASSSPLSSYEQYF
d_call: .; clone_size: .; v_call: TRBV5-4; j_call: TRBJ2-3; cdr3_nt: TGTGCCAGCAGCTTGGAGTATCAGGGTCCGAGGCATTTT; cdr3_aa: CASSLEYQGPRHF